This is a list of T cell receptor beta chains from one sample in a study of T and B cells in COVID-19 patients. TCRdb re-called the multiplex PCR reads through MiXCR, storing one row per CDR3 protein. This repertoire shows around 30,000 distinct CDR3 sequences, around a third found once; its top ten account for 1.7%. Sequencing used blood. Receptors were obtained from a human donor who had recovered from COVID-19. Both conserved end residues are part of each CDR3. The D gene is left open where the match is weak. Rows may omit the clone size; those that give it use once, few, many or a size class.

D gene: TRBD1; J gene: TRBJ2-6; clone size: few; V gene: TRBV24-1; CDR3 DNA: TGTGCCACCAGTGATTTGCCGGACAGGGGGCTAACTGGGGCCAACGTCCTGACTTTC; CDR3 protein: CATSDLPDRGLTGANVLTF
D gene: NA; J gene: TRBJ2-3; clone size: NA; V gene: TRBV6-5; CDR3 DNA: TGTGCCAGCAGTTACTCGCCGCGGGTGGGGACAGATACGCAGTATTTT; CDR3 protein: CASSYSPRVGTDTQYF
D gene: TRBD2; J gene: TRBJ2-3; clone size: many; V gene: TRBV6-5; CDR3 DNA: TGTGCCAGCAGTTACGTAGCTAGCGGGAGCACAGATACGCAGTATTTT; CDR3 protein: CASSYVASGSTDTQYF
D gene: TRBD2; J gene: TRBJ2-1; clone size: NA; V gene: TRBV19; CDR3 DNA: TGTGCCAGTAGTATAGATAGTGCTAGCGGGAGGGATGAGCAGTTCTTC; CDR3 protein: CASSIDSASGRDEQFF
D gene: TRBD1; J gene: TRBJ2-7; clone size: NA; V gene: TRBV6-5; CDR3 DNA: TGTGCCAGCAGGGGACAGAACTCCTACGAGCAGTACTTC; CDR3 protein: CASRGQNSYEQYF
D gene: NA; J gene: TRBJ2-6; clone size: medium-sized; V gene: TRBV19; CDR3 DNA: TGTGCCAGTAGTATACTTCTGAGGGATGGGGCCAACGTCCTGACTTTC; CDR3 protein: CASSILLRDGANVLTF
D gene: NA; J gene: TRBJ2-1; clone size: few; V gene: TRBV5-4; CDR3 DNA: TGTGCCAGCAGCTTGCCCAGCGAGGGCTACAATGAGCAGTTCTTC; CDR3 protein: CASSLPSEGYNEQFF
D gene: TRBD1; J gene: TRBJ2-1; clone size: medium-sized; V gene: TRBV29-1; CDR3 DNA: TGCAGCGTTGAAAAGACAGGGTCCAATGAGCAGTTCTTC; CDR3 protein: CSVEKTGSNEQFF
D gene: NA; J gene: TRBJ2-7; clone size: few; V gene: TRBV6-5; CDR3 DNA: TGTGCCAGCAGTGACTACTACGAGCAGTACTTC; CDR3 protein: CASSDYYEQYF
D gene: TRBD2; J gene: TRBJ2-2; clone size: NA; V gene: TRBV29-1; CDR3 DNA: TGCAGCGTTGAAGCCCCTAGCGGGGCCGGGGAGCTGTTTTTT; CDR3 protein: CSVEAPSGAGELFF
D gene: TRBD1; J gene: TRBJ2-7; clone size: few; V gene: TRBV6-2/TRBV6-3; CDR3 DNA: TGTGCCAGCAGTACAGGGGGTGGCGAGCAGTACTTC; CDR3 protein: CASSTGGGEQYF
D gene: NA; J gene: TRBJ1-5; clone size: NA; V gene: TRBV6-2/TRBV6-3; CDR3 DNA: TGTGCCAGCAGTTCCCTCGATCAGCCCCAGCATTTT; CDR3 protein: CASSSLDQPQHF
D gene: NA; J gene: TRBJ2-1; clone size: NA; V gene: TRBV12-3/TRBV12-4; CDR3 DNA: TGTGCCAGCAGTACAAGAACGGGTCTCTCCTACGAGCAGTTCTTC; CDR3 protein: CASSTRTGLSYEQFF
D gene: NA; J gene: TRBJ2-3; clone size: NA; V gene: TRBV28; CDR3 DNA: TGTGCCACCATCCGAAGGGGAGATACGCAGTATTTT; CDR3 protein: CATIRRGDTQYF
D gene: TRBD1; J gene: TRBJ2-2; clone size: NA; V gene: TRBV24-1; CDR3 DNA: TGTGCCACCAGTCACGGAAAAGGGGGCGCCGGGGAGCTGTTTTTT; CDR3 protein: CATSHGKGGAGELFF
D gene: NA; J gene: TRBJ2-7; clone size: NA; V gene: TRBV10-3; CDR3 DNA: TGTGCCATCAGTGAGACCGGGACAAACGAAGGGTACTTC; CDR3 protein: CAISETGTNEGYF
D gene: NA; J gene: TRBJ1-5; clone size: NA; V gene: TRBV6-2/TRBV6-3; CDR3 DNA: TGTGCCAGCAGTGAAGCCGACAGGTTCTACAGCAATCAGCCCCAGCATTTT; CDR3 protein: CASSEADRFYSNQPQHF
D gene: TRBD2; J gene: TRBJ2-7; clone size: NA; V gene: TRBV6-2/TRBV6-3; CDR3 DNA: TGTGCCAGCAGTCCACTCTTAGCGGGGACCTCCTACGAGCAGTACTTC; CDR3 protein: CASSPLLAGTSYEQYF
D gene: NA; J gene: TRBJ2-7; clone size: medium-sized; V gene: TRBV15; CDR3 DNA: TGTGCCACCAGCCGGACGAGGAGCGAGCAGTACTTC; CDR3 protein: CATSRTRSEQYF
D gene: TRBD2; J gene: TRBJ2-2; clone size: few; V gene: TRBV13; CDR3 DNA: TGTGCCAGCGCCTACCATACCGTCTCAGCGGGGGAGTGGACCGGGGAGCTGTTTTTT; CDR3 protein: CASAYHTVSAGEWTGELFF
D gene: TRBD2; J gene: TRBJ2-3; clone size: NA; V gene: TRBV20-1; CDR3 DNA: TGCAGTGCCTCCTGGACTAGCGGGGGAACGCAGTATTTT; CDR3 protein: CSASWTSGGTQYF
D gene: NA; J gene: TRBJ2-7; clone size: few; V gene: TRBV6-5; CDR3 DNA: TGTGCCAGCAGTTACGGTCTCCTCGAGCAGTACTTC; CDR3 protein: CASSYGLLEQYF
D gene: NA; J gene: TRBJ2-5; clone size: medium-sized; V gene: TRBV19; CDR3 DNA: TGTGCCAGTAGTCCCGGGGCGCGAGAGACCCAGTACTTC; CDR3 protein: CASSPGARETQYF
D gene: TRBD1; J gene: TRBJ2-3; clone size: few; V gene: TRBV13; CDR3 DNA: TGTGCCAGCAGCCGACAGGGCAATACAAACACAGATACGCAGTATTTT; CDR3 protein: CASSRQGNTNTDTQYF
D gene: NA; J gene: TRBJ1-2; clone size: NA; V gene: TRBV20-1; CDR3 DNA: TGCAGTGGTTTTCGGTCCCCTGCGATATTATATGGCTACACCTTC; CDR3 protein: CSGFRSPAILYGYTF
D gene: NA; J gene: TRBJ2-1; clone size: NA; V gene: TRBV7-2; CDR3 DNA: TGTGCCAGCAGCTTAGGGGTTTCCTCCGTCAATGAGCAGTTCTTC; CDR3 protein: CASSLGVSSVNEQFF
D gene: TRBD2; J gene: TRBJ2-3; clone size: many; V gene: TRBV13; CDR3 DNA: TGTGCCAGCGCTGGGACTAGCGGGGGGCGGAGCACAGATACGCAGTATTTT; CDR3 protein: CASAGTSGGRSTDTQYF
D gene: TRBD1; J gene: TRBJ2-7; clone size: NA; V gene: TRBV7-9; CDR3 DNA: TGTGCCAGCAGCTCACCTTCAGGGGGCCACGAGCAGTACTTC; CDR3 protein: CASSSPSGGHEQYF
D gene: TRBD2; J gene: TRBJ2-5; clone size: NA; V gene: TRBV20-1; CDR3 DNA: TGCAGTGCTGAGGGGACTAGCGGAGGAGAAGAGACCCAGTACTTC; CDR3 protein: CSAEGTSGGEETQYF
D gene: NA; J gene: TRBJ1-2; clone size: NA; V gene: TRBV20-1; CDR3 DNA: TGCAGTGCTAGAGGCTTGGGCAGGGACTATGGCTACACCTTC; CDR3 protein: CSARGLGRDYGYTF
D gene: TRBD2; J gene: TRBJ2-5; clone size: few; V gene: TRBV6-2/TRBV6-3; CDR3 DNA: TGTGCCAGCAGTCTAGCGGGGGGGCTAGAGACCCAGTACTTC; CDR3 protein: CASSLAGGLETQYF
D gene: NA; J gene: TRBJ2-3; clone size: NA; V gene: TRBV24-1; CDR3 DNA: TGTGCCACCAGGGGAAGCACAGATACGCAGTATTTT; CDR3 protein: CATRGSTDTQYF
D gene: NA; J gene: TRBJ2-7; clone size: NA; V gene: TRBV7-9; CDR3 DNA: TGTGCCAGCAGCCACCGTCCGTCCGGGGAAAACGTCCCCGAGCAGTACTTC; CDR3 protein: CASSHRPSGENVPEQYF
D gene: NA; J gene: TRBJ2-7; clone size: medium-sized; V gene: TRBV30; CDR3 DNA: TGTGCCTGGAGGACGCCTAACTACGAGCAGTACTTC; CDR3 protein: CAWRTPNYEQYF
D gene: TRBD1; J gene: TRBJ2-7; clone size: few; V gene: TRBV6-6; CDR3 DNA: TGTGCCAGCAGTTACACCCCCGGGACAGGGCACCGCGAGCAGTACTTC; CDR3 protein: CASSYTPGTGHREQYF
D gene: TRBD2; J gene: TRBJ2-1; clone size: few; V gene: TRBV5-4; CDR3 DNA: TGTGCCAGCAGTCCCGGGACTAGCGGGGGCCCCCACAATGAGCAGTTCTTC; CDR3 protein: CASSPGTSGGPHNEQFF
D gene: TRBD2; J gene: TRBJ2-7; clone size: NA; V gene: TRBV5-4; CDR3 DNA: TGTGCCAGCAGCCAAGGACTAGCGGGGGGGACGAGCTCCTACGAGCAGTACTTC; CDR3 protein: CASSQGLAGGTSSYEQYF
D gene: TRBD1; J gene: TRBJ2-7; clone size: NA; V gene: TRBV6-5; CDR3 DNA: TGTGCCAGCAGTTCCCCGGGACAGGGGGACCACGAGCAGTACTTC; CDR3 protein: CASSSPGQGDHEQYF
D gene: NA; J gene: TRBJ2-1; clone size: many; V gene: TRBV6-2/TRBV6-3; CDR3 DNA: TGTGCCAGCAGTTACCTCGTTGGTCAGGGGAGCTCCTACAATGAGCAGTTCTTC; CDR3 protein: CASSYLVGQGSSYNEQFF
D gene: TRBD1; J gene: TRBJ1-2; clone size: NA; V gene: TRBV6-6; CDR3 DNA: TGTGCCAGCAGTTACGGACAGGGGGACGGCTATGGCTACACCTTC; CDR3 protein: CASSYGQGDGYGYTF
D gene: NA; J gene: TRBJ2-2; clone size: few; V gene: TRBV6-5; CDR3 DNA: TGTGCCAGCAGTTACCCCCTCGCAGGGGTCGGGGAGCTGTTTTTT; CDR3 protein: CASSYPLAGVGELFF
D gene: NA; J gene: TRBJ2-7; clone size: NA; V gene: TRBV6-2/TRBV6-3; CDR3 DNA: TGTGCCAGCAGACAGCACTACGAGCAGTACTTC; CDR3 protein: CASRQHYEQYF
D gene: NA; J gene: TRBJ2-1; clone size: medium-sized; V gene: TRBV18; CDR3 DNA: TGTGCCAGCTCGGACAGGGACAGCATGGGACTAATGAATGAGCAGTTCTTC; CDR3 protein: CASSDRDSMGLMNEQFF
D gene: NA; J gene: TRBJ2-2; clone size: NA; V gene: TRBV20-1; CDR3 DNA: TGCAGTGCTAGAGATGTGCGACGCACCCCCGGGGAGCTGTTTTTT; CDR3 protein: CSARDVRRTPGELFF
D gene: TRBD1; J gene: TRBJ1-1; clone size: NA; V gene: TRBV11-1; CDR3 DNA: TGTGCCAGCAGACGTGACAGGGGGCGAACTAGAGGAACTGAAGCTTTCTTT; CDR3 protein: CASRRDRGRTRGTEAFF
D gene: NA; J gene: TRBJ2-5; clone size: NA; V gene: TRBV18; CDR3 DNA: TGTGCCAGCTCACCAGGAGGTAACAGGGTGGGGCGAGAGACCCAGTACTTC; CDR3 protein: CASSPGGNRVGRETQYF
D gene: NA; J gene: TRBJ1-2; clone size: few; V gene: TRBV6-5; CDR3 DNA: TGTGCCAGCAGTTACTCGTCAGGGGCGCGTAAAGCTGGCTACACCTTC; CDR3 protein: CASSYSSGARKAGYTF
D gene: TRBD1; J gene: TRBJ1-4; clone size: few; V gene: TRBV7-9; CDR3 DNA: TGTGCCAGCCAAACAGGGGGCGAGGGAAAACTGTTTTTT; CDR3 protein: CASQTGGEGKLFF
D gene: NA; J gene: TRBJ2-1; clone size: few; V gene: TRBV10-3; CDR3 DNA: TGTGCCATCAGTGAGTCTGGGGCGGAGAACTACAATGAGCAGTTCTTC; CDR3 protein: CAISESGAENYNEQFF
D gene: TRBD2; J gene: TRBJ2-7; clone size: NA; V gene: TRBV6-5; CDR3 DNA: TGTGCCAGCAGTACCCCTAGCGGGGAGACCTCCTACGAGCAGTACTTC; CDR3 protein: CASSTPSGETSYEQYF